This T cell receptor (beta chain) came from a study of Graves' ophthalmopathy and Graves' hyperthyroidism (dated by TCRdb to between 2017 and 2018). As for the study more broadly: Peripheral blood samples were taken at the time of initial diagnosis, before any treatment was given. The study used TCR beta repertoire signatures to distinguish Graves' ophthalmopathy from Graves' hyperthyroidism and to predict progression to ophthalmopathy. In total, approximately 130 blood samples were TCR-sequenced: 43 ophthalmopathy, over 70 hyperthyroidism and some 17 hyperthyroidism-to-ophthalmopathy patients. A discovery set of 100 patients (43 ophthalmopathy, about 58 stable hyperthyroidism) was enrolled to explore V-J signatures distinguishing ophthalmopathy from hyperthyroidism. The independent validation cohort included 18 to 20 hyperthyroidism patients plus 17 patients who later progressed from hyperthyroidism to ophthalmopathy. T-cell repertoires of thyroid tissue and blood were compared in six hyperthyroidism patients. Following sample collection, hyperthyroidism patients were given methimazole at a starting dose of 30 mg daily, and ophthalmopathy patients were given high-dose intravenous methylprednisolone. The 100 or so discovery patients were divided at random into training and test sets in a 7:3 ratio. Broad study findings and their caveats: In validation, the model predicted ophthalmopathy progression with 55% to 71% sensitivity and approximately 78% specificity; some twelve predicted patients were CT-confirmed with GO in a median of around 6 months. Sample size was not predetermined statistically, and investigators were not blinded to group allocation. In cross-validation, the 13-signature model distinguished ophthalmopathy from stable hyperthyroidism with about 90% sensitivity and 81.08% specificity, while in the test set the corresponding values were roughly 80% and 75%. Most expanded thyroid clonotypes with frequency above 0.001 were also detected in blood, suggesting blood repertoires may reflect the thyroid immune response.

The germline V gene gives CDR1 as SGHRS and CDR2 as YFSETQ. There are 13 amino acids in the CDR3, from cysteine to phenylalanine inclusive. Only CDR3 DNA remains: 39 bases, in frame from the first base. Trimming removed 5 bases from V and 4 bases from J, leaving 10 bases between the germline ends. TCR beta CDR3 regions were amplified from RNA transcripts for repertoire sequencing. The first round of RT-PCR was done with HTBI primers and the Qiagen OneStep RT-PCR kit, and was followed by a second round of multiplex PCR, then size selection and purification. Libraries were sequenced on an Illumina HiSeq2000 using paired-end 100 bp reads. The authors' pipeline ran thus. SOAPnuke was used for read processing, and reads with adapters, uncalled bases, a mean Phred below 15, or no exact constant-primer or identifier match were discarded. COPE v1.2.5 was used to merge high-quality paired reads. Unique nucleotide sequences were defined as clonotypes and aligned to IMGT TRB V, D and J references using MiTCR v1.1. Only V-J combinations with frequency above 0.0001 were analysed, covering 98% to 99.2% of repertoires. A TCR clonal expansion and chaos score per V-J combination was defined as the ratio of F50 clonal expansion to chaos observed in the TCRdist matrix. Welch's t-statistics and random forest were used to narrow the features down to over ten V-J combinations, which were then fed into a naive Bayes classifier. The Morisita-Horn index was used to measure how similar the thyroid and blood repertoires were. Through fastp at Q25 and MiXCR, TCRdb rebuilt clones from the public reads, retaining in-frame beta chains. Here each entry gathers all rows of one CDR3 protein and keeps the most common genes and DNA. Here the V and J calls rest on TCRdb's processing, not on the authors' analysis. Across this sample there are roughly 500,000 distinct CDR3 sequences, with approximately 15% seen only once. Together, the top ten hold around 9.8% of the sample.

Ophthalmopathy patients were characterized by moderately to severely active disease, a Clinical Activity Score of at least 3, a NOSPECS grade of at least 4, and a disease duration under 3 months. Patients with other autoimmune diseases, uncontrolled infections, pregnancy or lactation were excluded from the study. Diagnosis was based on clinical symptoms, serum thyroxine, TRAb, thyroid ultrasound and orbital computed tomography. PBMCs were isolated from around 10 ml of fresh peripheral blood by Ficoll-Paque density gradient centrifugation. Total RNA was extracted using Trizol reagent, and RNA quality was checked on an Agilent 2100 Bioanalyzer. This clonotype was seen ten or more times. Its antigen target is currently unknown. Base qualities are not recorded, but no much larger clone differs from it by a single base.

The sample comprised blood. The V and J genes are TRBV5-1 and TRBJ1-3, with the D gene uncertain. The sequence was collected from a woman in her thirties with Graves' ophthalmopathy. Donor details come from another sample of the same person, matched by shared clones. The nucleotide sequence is TGCGCCAGCAGAGGTGGGCAGGGAAACACCATATATTTT. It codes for CASRGGQGNTIYF. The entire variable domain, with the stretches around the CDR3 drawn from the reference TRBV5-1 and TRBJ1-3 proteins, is KAGVTQTPRYLIKTRGQQVTLSCSPISGHRSVSWYQQTPGQGLQFLFEYFSETQRNKGNFPGRFSGRQFSNSRSEMNVSTLELGDSALYLCASRGGQGNTIYFGEGSWLTVV.